The source of this TCR beta chain is a study of spatial heterogeneity in lung cancer. Study background: Sequencing was performed on follow-up PBMC samples when available, collected at a median of approximately two years after resection.

The time point here: blood at routine non-recurrence follow-up after resection. Unsorted whole RNA samples from tumor, nontumor lung or frozen PBMC were sequenced. TCRdb independently ran MiXCR on the 5' RACE reads; one entry per CDR3 protein. The data hold roughly 120,000 distinct CDR3 sequences, with 12% observed a single time. In germline, CDR1 is MDHEN, CDR2 SYDVKM. The V end was cut by 5 bases, the J end by 2 bases, with 16 bases between. The CDR3 is 15 amino acids. This clonotype was detected a few times. This TCR derives from a male donor with early-stage non-small cell lung cancer. The material was PBMCs, obtained at follow-up. This rearrangement joins TRBV28 to TRBJ2-7; D might be TRBD2 (6 bases). The CDR3 is CASSPWWGEAYEQYF. The CDR3 region has the DNA TGTGCCAGCAGTCCCTGGTGGGGGGAGGCCTACGAGCAGTACTTC.